What follows describes a single T cell receptor (beta chain). Its antigen is not known. CD4+ cells underwent separation, giving CD45RA+ naive and CD45RA-negative memory subsets. This record comes from a study of shared clonotypes between healthy human individuals. Per the germline V gene, CDR1 is SGHVS and CDR2 is FNYEAQ. CDR3 length: 14 residues. The ends lost 5 bases at V and 2 bases at J; junction bases unmatched: 4. Findings and caveats of the study: The sampled material consisted only of blood, and tissue repertoires are likely to differ.

Several immunoSEQ plates received, in even portions, the genomic DNA of each subset. The protocol was immunoSEQ multiplex PCR, while the TCRdb copy is restricted to in-frame clones and leaves out a portion. The table records around 1.1 million clones, 70% to 80% of them present only once. Sequencing was performed on memory CD4+ T cells from PBMCs. The subset denotes: CD45RA-negative fraction. The chain has TRBV7-6 and TRBJ2-7; 9 nucleotides match TRBD1. The clonotype was recovered from a man aged 18 to 29 in good health. Some clones in this sample may be carry-over from other donors' samples. The CDR3 sequence is CASSLTGGAYEQYF. CDR3 nucleotide sequence: TGTGCCAGCAGCCTCACAGGGGGCGCCTACGAGCAGTACTTC.